In its sample, the clone carrying this T cell receptor beta chain was seen a few times. Its antigen remains unknown. Repertoires were generated with immunoSEQ multiplex PCR, while TCRdb's copy carries only in-frame clones and drops some. The data contain 56,000 or so clones, 65% to 85% of them singletons. The record originates from a study of radiotherapy plus CTLA-4 blockade in lung cancer. Study-level results: In blood, tumor-derived TCR clones expanded after radiotherapy plus ipilimumab.

Material: peripheral blood, obtained from a patient treated with radiotherapy plus ipilimumab. This clonotype originated in a human donor with non-small cell lung cancer who had a partial response to radiotherapy plus ipilimumab.

As DNA, the CDR3 is TGCAGCGTAACAGGGAAGGGTGGCACAGATACGCAGTATTTT. Protein sequence: CSVTGKGGTDTQYF. This rearrangement joins TRBV29-1 to TRBJ2-3, with D possibly matching TRBD1 (6 bases). Germline V gives CDR1 SQVTM, CDR2 ANQGSEA. This CDR3 region has 14 residues. Between the trimmed V and J ends, which lost 6 bases and 1 base, there was a span of 14 bases.